This entry lists 24 T cell receptor beta chains sequenced from one sample in a study of regulatory T cells. Points from the study as a whole: Hydrophobic residues at CDR3 positions 6 and 7 were enriched in conventional CD4+ T cells of CD3G-deficient patients.

The primer mix had 52 TRBV and 13 TRBJ primers. Sequencing was performed with immunoSEQ multiplex PCR; in TCRdb, only in-frame clones are kept and a portion is missing. The sample yields tens of thousands of clones, about 88% seen once. Their recognized antigens are unknown. Sequenced: conventional CD4+ T cells sorted from blood. These receptors were collected from a child aged 10-17 years with CD3G deficiency.

The gene calls are TRBV10-3 and TRBJ1-1; 7 positions match TRBD1. The germline V gene has CDR1 ENHRY and CDR2 SYGVKD. The CDR3 spans 15 residues. Trimming at V came to 10 bases and at J to 1 base, leaving 12 bases not matched to a gene. The CDR3, as DNA: TGTGCCACCCGACAGGGTGGGGTCTCGAACACTGAAGCTTTCTTT. It specifies CATRQGGVSNTEAFF.

This chain uses TRBV28 with TRBJ2-7, with 11 bases aligning to TRBD2. The CDR3 consists of 16 residues. Germline V gene data show CDR1 as MDHEN and CDR2 as SYDVKM. The V gene end was trimmed by 2 bases and the J gene end by 5 bases; junction bases not matched to a gene: 8. The CDR3 DNA follows: TGTGCCAGCAGTTTAAGATCTAGCGGGAGGCTCCACGAGCAGTACTTC. It translates to CASSLRSSGRLHEQYF.

The chain combines TRBV5-1 with TRBJ2-5; no reliable D call. The CDR3 is made up of 13 amino acids. Trimming removed 4 bases from V and 1 base from J, with 8 bases in between. In germline, CDR1 is SGHRS, CDR2 YFSETQ. Here the CDR3 reads CASSRSPQETQYF. CDR3 DNA sequence: TGCGCCAGCAGCAGGAGCCCCCAAGAGACCCAGTACTTC.

The CDR3, as DNA: TGTGCCAGCTCGCCTAGCACAGATACGCAGTATTTT. It codes for CASSPSTDTQYF. The chain employs TRBV18 and TRBJ2-3; no clear D. Trimming shortened V by 6 bases and J by 0 bases, and 4 bases separated the two germline ends. Germline CDR1 reads KGHSH; CDR2 reads LQKENI. CDR3 size: 12 residues. Drawing the rest from reference TRBV18 and TRBJ2-3, the complete variable domain is NAGVMQNPRHLVRRRGQEARLRCSPMKGHSHVYWYRQLPEEGLKFMVYLQKENIIDESGMPKERFSAEFPKEGPSILRIQQVVRGDSAAYFCASSPSTDTQYFGPGTRLTVL.

This chain's CDR3 is CASSPGTILRNEQFF. The DNA of the CDR3 is TGCGCCAGCAGCCCCGGGACTATCCTCCGCAATGAGCAGTTCTTC. J is TRBJ2-1 and V is TRBV5-1; 7 positions match TRBD2. Germline CDR1 SGHRS, CDR2 YFSETQ. V was clipped by 4 bases and J by 6 bases; unmatched bases: 10. The CDR3 spans 15 residues.

The chain carries TRBV28 and TRBJ2-5; a weak D match, TRBD1 (7 bases). The CDR3 has 15 amino acids. V shed 6 bases and J shed 7 bases, with 21 bases lying between them. The V gene's germline CDR1 is MDHEN and CDR2 SYDVKM. The CDR3 reads CASRNRLDPGGTQYF. The CDR3 bases are TGTGCCAGCAGAAACCGACTAGACCCAGGGGGGACCCAGTACTTC. The whole variable domain, remainder taken from reference TRBV28 and TRBJ2-5, is DVKVTQSSRYLVKRTGEKVFLECVQDMDHENMFWYRQDPGLGLRLIYFSYDVKMKEKGDIPEGYSVSREKKERFSLILESASTNQTSMYLCASRNRLDPGGTQYFGPGTRLLVL.

The chain is built from TRBV7-9 and TRBJ2-3; D possibly corresponds to TRBD2 (6 bases). Trimming removed 1 base from V and 4 bases from J, with 9 bases in between. The CDR3 has 14 amino acids. CDR1 is SEHNR, CDR2 FQNEAQ, per germline (reference sequence). The CDR3 DNA sequence: TGTGCCAGCAGCTTAGGCCTAGCGTCAGATACGCAGTATTTT. Protein: CASSLGLASDTQYF.

The J gene is TRBJ2-2, the V gene TRBV7-9, with TRBD1 matching over 8 bases. Trimming cost V 5 bases and J 0 bases; bases outside gene matches: 5. The CDR3 contains 16 residues. Looked up from germline, CDR1 is SEHNR and CDR2 is FQNEAQ (reference sequence). The CDR3, as DNA: TGTGCCAGCAGCAATCAGGGGGCGACGAACACCGGGGAGCTGTTTTTT. It is translated as CASSNQGATNTGELFF.

The chain recombines TRBV7-8 with TRBJ2-7; D is perhaps TRBD1 (6 bases). Trimming took off 0 bases at V and 5 bases at J, with 11 bases between the two ends. From germline, CDR1 is SGHVS and CDR2 FQNEAQ. CDR3 length: 14 amino acids. Written as DNA, the CDR3 is TGTGCCAGCAGCTTAGCGGCCCCAGGGGACGAGCAGTACTTC. Its translation: CASSLAAPGDEQYF.

The chain employs TRBV7-3 and TRBJ1-5; D may be TRBD1 (6 bases). The V gene lost 9 bases and the J gene lost 0 bases, with 15 bases spanning the gap. This CDR3 contains 15 residues. Per the germline V gene, CDR1 is SGHTA and CDR2 is FQGTGA. In nucleotides, the CDR3 is TGTGCCAGTTTAAAGGGACAAACTAGCAATCAGCCCCAGCATTTT. As protein: CASLKGQTSNQPQHF.

The J gene is TRBJ1-2, the V gene TRBV6-1, with 7 bases lining up with TRBD1. V gave up 4 bases and J gave up 4 bases; unmatched junction bases: 9. Germline V CDR1 and CDR2: MNHNS, SASEGT. The CDR3 extends over 15 amino acids. CDR3 residues: CASSVNLGTAYGYTF. DNA of the CDR3: TGTGCCAGCAGTGTCAACCTCGGGACAGCCTATGGCTACACCTTC.

For this clone: Sequence at one end of the junction differs from germline and may be a read error. V usage is TRBV6-1 and J usage is TRBJ2-3, with 9 positions matching TRBD1. Germline V gene sequence: CDR1 MNHNS, CDR2 SASEGT. The CDR3 is 13 residues long. The CDR3 spells CAGSDRGIDTQYF. DNA for the CDR3: TGTGCCGGCAGTGACAGGGGGATAGATACGCAGTATTTT.

The rearrangement joins TRBV28 to TRBJ2-2; no definite D call. Trimming cost V 6 bases and J 5 bases, with 19 bases left between them. The CDR3 sequence is 16 residues long. Germline V lookup: CDR1 MDHEN, CDR2 SYDVKM. CDR3 sequence: CASSPRRAGLTGELFF. Here the CDR3 DNA reads TGTGCCAGCAGCCCCAGACGGGCTGGTTTGACCGGGGAGCTGTTTTTT.

The CDR3 region has the DNA TGTGCCAGCAGTGCCAACAGGGGGCTCGAGCAGTACTTC. Amino acid sequence: CASSANRGLEQYF. This chain links TRBV28 with TRBJ2-7; 9 bases line up with TRBD1. This CDR3 comprises 13 residues. V shed 5 bases, J shed 6 bases, and the junction held 5 bases outside the gene matches. Germline loops: CDR1 MDHEN, CDR2 SYDVKM.

There are a few counts of this clone. V and J are TRBV6-1 and TRBJ2-2, with D maybe TRBD1 (7 bases). The V gene lost 6 bases and the J gene lost 4 bases, with 12 bases spanning the gap. Germline assignment: CDR1 MNHNS and CDR2 SASEGT. The CDR3 runs 14 residues. The DNA for the CDR3 is TGTGCCAGCAGGGCCCAGGGGGGCACCGGGGAGCTGTTTTTT. It is translated as CASRAQGGTGELFF.

J is TRBJ1-2 and V is TRBV19; D might be TRBD1 (6 bases). V gave up 2 bases and J gave up 4 bases, with 11 bases separating them. The CDR3 is 14 residues long. Looked up from germline, CDR1 is LNHDA and CDR2 is SQIVND (reference sequence). In DNA form, the CDR3 reads TGTGCCAGTAGTATAACGGGGGCTCGCTATGGCTACACCTTC. Its translation: CASSITGARYGYTF. Supplemented by reference TRBV19 and TRBJ1-2, the full variable domain reads DGGITQSPKYLFRKEGQNVTLSCEQNLNHDAMYWYRQDPGQGLRLIYYSQIVNDFQKGDIAEGYSVSREKKESFPLTVTSAQKNPTAFYLCASSITGARYGYTFGSGTRLTVV.

For the CDR3, the DNA is TGTGCCAGCAGTTTAACGCCCGGCGAGACCCAGTACTTC. Protein: CASSLTPGETQYF. This chain links TRBV27 with TRBJ2-5; D is ambiguous. Per the germline V gene, CDR1 is MNHEY and CDR2 is SMNVEV (reference sequence). CDR3 size: 13 residues. Between the trimmed V and J ends, which lost 2 bases and 5 bases, there was a span of 9 bases.

J is TRBJ1-5 and V is TRBV7-3; TRBD1 might be the D (5 bases). V was clipped by 2 bases and J by 7 bases, with 9 bases between them. From germline, CDR1 is SGHTA and CDR2 FQGTGA. CDR3 length: 13 amino acids. The CDR3, as DNA: TGTGCCAGCAGCTTACAGGGAGGGCAGCCCCAGCATTTT. It codes for CASSLQGGQPQHF.

The gene calls are TRBV10-3 and TRBJ2-7; possible D gene TRBD1, 6 bases. The CDR3 spans 12 residues. The V end was cut by 1 base, the J end by 6 bases, with 7 bases between. Germline CDR1 reads ENHRY; CDR2 reads SYGVKD. The chain's CDR3 is CAISEWGLEQYF. Here the CDR3 DNA reads TGTGCCATCAGTGAGTGGGGGCTCGAGCAGTACTTC.

The chain combines TRBV7-2 with TRBJ2-7; 7 bases fit TRBD2. Germline CDR1 reads SGHTA; CDR2 reads FQGNSA. With 5 bases clipped from V and 1 base from J, the junction kept 8 bases outside the gene matches. The CDR3 is made up of 15 amino acids. The CDR3 here is CASSAGGLGSYEQYF. CDR3 nucleotides: TGTGCCAGCAGCGCCGGGGGGTTGGGGTCCTACGAGCAGTACTTC.

The chain is built from TRBV11-3 and TRBJ2-7; no clear D. Per germline, CDR1 SGHNT and CDR2 YENEEA. The length of the CDR3 is 12 residues. The germline V and J ends were trimmed by 1 base and 6 bases, with 7 bases remaining between them. CDR3: CASSLGGSEQYF. The CDR3 DNA reads TGTGCCAGCAGCTTAGGGGGAAGCGAGCAGTACTTC.

The J gene is TRBJ2-7, the V gene TRBV5-1; 9 nucleotides align to TRBD1. The CDR3 sequence is 16 residues long. Germline V gene lookup returns CDR1 SGHRS and CDR2 YFSETQ. Unmatched junction bases numbered 6, after V lost 0 bases and J lost 2 bases. The DNA of the CDR3 is TGCGCCAGCAGCTTGGCAGGAGGGACAGGGACCTACGAGCAGTACTTC. This sequence encodes CASSLAGGTGTYEQYF. The variable domain in full, completed from reference TRBV5-1 and TRBJ2-7, reads KAGVTQTPRYLIKTRGQQVTLSCSPISGHRSVSWYQQTPGQGLQFLFEYFSETQRNKGNFPGRFSGRQFSNSRSEMNVSTLELGDSALYLCASSLAGGTGTYEQYFGPGTRLTVT.

The genes are TRBV19 and TRBJ2-1; TRBD2 agrees at 8 bases. The CDR3 has 15 amino acids. CDR1 LNHDA and CDR2 SQIVND come from the germline V gene (reference sequence). The junction had 4 bases not matched to a gene; V was cut back by 4 bases and J by 2 bases. The CDR3 loop is CASSRAGGPYNEQFF. The CDR3 DNA follows: TGTGCCAGTAGTAGGGCGGGAGGTCCCTACAATGAGCAGTTCTTC.

This clone was counted between two and nine times. The chain is built from TRBV18 and TRBJ2-1; 10 nucleotides match TRBD2. The CDR3 has 16 amino acids. With V trimmed by 1 base and J by 7 bases, 7 bases remained unmatched. Germline assignment: CDR1 KGHSH and CDR2 LQKENI. In DNA form, the CDR3 reads TGTGCCAGCTCACCACTAGCGGGAGGAAGCGGGAATGAGCAGTTCTTC. This sequence encodes CASSPLAGGSGNEQFF.